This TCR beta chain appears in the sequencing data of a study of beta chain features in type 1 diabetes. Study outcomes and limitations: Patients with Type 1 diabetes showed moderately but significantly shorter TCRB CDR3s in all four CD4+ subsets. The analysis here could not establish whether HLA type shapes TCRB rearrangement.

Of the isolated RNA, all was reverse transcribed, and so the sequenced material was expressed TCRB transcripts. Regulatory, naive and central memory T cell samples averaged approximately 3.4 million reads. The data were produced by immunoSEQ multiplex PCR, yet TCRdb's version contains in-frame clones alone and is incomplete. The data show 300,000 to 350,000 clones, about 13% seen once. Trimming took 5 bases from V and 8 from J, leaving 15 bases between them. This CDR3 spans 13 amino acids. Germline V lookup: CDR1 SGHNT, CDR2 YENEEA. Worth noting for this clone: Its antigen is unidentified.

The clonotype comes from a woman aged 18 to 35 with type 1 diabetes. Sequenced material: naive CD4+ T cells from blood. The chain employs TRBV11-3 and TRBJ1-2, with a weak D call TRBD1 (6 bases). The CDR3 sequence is CASSPPGALGYTF. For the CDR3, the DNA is TGTGCCAGCAGCCCCCCAGGGGCTCTCGGCTACACCTTC. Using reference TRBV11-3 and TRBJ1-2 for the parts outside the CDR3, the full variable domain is EAGVVQSPRYKIIEKKQPVAFWCNPISGHNTLYWYLQNLGQGPELLIRYENEEAVDDSQLPKDRFSAERLKGVDSTLKIQPAELGDSAVYLCASSPPGALGYTFGSGTRLTVV.